What follows are 25 T cell receptor beta chains derived from one specimen sequenced in a study of neurological immune-mediated disorders. MiXCR was run by TCRdb on the 5' RACE reads, yielding one entry per CDR3 protein. The data contain 50,000 or so distinct CDR3 sequences, about 3.7% of them singletons. The source material was PBMCs. These receptors originate from a man aged 40-49 years with multiple sclerosis.

This clonotype was seen many times. The chain uses TRBV5-5 and TRBJ2-1, with 8 bases matching TRBD1. This CDR3 has 15 residues. Unmatched junction bases numbered 11, after V lost 6 bases and J lost 6 bases. Germline CDR1 and CDR2: SGHKS and YYEKEE (reference sequence). The chain's CDR3 is CASINRGKFLNEQFF. The DNA for the CDR3 is TGTGCCAGCATCAACAGGGGGAAGTTTCTCAATGAGCAGTTCTTC.

This clonotype came up many times. The chain recombines TRBV6-5 with TRBJ2-5; the match to TRBD2 covers 10 bases. Losses at the gene ends were 5 bases for V and 3 bases for J; bases not matched to a gene: 6. The CDR3 loop spans 15 amino acids. In germline, CDR1 is MNHEY, CDR2 SVGAGI. CDR3 coding DNA: TGTGCCAGCAGTAAATTAGCGGGGGGCAAAGAGACCCAGTACTTC. Protein sequence: CASSKLAGGKETQYF.

In this sample, this clonotype turned up many times. The gene calls are TRBV12-3 or TRBV12-4 and TRBJ1-2; maybe TRBD1 (6 bases). CDR3 length: 13 residues. V was clipped by 6 bases and J by 4 bases, with 12 bases between them. This CDR3 is CASSSGQPYGYTF. The CDR3 bases are TGTGCCAGCAGCTCCGGACAGCCCTATGGCTACACCTTC.

V is TRBV6-1 and J is TRBJ2-3; 8 bases fit TRBD2. V dropped 8 bases and J dropped 1; count of bases not matched to a gene: 5. There are 14 residues in the CDR3. Germline loops: CDR1 MNHNS, CDR2 SASEGT. The CDR3 DNA sequence: TGTGCCAGCTCTACTAGCGGAGGCACAGATACGCAGTATTTT. Amino acid sequence: CASSTSGGTDTQYF.

There are many counts of this clonotype. V gene TRBV12-3 or TRBV12-4 combines with J gene TRBJ2-6, with 8 bases aligning to TRBD1. The CDR3 totals 17 residues. V lost 6 bases and J lost 4; bases outside the gene matches: 11. DNA of the CDR3: TGTGCCAGCAGCCCCGACAGGGGCTTATCGGGGGCCAACGTCCTGACTTTC. It translates to CASSPDRGLSGANVLTF.

At least ten counts were recorded for this clonotype. The V and J genes are TRBV15 and TRBJ1-1; no clear D gene. Germline V lookup: CDR1 LNHNV, CDR2 YYDKDF (reference sequence). Trimming cost V 1 base and J 4 bases, with 4 bases left between them. The CDR3 length is 12 residues. CDR3 amino acids: CATSRGRTEAFF. The CDR3 coding sequence is TGTGCCACCAGCAGAGGACGCACTGAAGCTTTCTTT.

This clonotype was recorded many times. J is TRBJ2-1 and V is TRBV3-1, with 10 bases fitting TRBD2. CDR3 size: 14 residues. V shed 4 bases and J 6 bases; nucleotides not matched to a gene: 3. The germline gives CDR1 LGHDT, CDR2 YNNKEL (reference sequence). The CDR3 spells CASSLRTSGNEQFF. In DNA, the CDR3 is TGTGCCAGCAGCCTTCGGACTAGCGGCAATGAGCAGTTCTTC.

Points on this clonotype: Being one base from a much bigger clone, this may be a read error. The rearrangement links TRBV6-5 to TRBJ2-3, with D perhaps TRBD1 (6 bases). The ends were cut back, 6 bases at V and 4 bases at J, with 14 bases in the middle. Germline CDR1 is MNHEY and CDR2 is SVGAGI. The CDR3 extends over 14 amino acids. In nucleotides, the CDR3 is TGTGCCAGCAGGGACACAGGGAACGCAGATACGCAGTATTTT. Amino acids: CASRDTGNADTQYF.

This clonotype was counted many times. V and J are TRBV20-1 and TRBJ2-2; D possibly corresponds to TRBD2 (5 bases). Per the germline V gene, CDR1 is DFQATT and CDR2 is SNEGSKA (reference sequence). The V end was cut by 5 bases, the J end by 2 bases, with 12 bases between. This CDR3 has 14 amino acids. This chain's CDR3 is CSAQRHSNTGELFF. CDR3 DNA sequence: TGCAGTGCTCAGCGGCACTCTAACACCGGGGAGCTGTTTTTT.

This clonotype was seen many times. This chain's CDR3 is CASSSWTGELFF. As DNA, the CDR3 is TGTGCCAGCAGCTCATGGACCGGGGAGCTGTTTTTT. This chain links TRBV11-1 with TRBJ2-2; D uncertain. The length of the CDR3 is 12 residues. Germline-derived CDR1 and CDR2 are SGHAT and FQDESV (reference sequence). Trimming left V 4 bases short and J 5 bases short, with 5 bases between.

This clonotype appeared many times. For the CDR3, the DNA is TGTGCCAGCAGTTTCAGGACAGTCATGAACACTGAAGCTTTCTTT. The encoded protein is CASSFRTVMNTEAFF. This chain links TRBV12-3 or TRBV12-4 with TRBJ1-1; tentatively, D is TRBD1 (6 bases). The CDR3 extends over 15 amino acids. V was cut by 3 bases and J by 0 bases, with 11 bases left in between.

This clonotype was counted ten times or more. The V and J genes are TRBV5-8 and TRBJ1-2; tentative D call: TRBD1 (6 bases). The CDR3 has 14 amino acids. V was cut by 0 bases and J by 3 bases, with 9 bases left in between. Germline V CDR1 and CDR2: SGHTS, YDEGEE. The CDR3 DNA reads as TGTGCCAGCAGCTTGGGGACAGCCTACTATGGCTACACCTTC. It yields the protein CASSLGTAYYGYTF.

This clonotype appeared many times. The junction departs from the called germline gene at one end, perhaps through a read error. V usage is TRBV20-1 and J usage is TRBJ1-6, with 7 bases identical to TRBD1. The CDR3 sequence is 14 residues long. Per the germline V gene, CDR1 is DFQATT and CDR2 is SNEGSKA (reference sequence). The CDR3 DNA is TGCAGTGCTAGAGACGACAGGGATAATTCACCCCTCAACTTT. This sequence encodes CSARDDRDNSPLNF.

This clonotype has at least ten counts. CDR3: CASSLAGGDEQYF. The CDR3 region has the DNA TGTGCCAGCAGCTTAGCGGGGGGGGACGAGCAGTACTTC. The chain couples TRBV7-9 to TRBJ2-7; 7 positions match TRBD2. The CDR3 is 13 residues long. In germline, CDR1 is SEHNR, CDR2 FQNEAQ (reference sequence). Losses at the gene ends were 0 bases for V and 5 bases for J; bases not matched to a gene: 1.

This clonotype was counted ten times or more. The rearrangement joins TRBV9 to TRBJ2-2; D gene uncertain. The CDR3 is 16 amino acids. The germline V gene encodes CDR1 SGDLS and CDR2 YYNGEE. The V end lost 0 bases, the J end lost 5 bases, and 14 bases lay between the germline ends. CDR3 sequence: CASSVEAATGTGELFF. The CDR3 DNA is TGTGCCAGCAGCGTAGAGGCCGCTACTGGGACCGGGGAGCTGTTTTTT.

In its sample, this clonotype was seen many times. The chain uses TRBV5-1 and TRBJ2-2; D is ambiguous. The CDR3 has 15 residues. The germline CDR1 and CDR2 sequences are SGHRS and YFSETQ. The V and J ends lost 2 bases and 0 bases respectively, with 8 bases between them. In DNA form, the CDR3 reads TGCGCCAGCAGCTTAGCGCCGCCGAACACCGGGGAGCTGTTTTTT. The encoded protein is CASSLAPPNTGELFF.

This clonotype has at least ten counts. The chain recombines TRBV27 with TRBJ1-4; unclear D gene. V gave up 7 bases and J gave up 5 bases, with 14 bases separating them. Germline V gene data show CDR1 as MNHEY and CDR2 as SMNVEV (reference sequence). This CDR3 contains 14 residues. CDR3 nucleotides: TGTGCCAGCACCTGGTTGGGTGGGAATGAAAAACTGTTTTTT. This sequence encodes CASTWLGGNEKLFF.

CDR3 protein: CASSLVRGQTYNEQFF. CDR3 nucleotides: TGTGCCAGCAGCTTGGTCAGGGGCCAAACCTACAATGAGCAGTTCTTC. V is TRBV7-2 and J is TRBJ2-1, with D perhaps matching TRBD1 (6 bases). CDR3 length equals 16 residues. Trimming pared 3 bases from V and 2 bases from J, leaving 14 bases between. CDR1 and CDR2 from the germline V gene are SGHTA and FQGNSA.

This clonotype has more than one count but fewer than ten. This sequence joins TRBV7-6 and TRBJ1-5; possibly TRBD1 for D (5 bases). There are 16 residues in the CDR3. V lost 1 base to trimming and J lost 4 bases, with 14 bases between them. The germline gives CDR1 SGHVS, CDR2 FNYEAQ. In DNA form, the CDR3 reads TGTGCCAGCAGCTTAGGAAACGGGGCAGAGAATCAGCCCCAGCATTTT. Encoded protein: CASSLGNGAENQPQHF.

This clonotype was seen ten or more times. The V gene is TRBV20-1, the J gene TRBJ2-1; TRBD2 agrees at 8 bases. With V trimmed by 0 bases and J by 2 bases, 3 bases remained unmatched. Germline-derived CDR1 and CDR2 are DFQATT and SNEGSKA (reference sequence). This CDR3 contains 15 residues. CDR3 nucleotides: TGCAGTGCTAGAGATCCGGGGGGGGCCTACAATGAGCAGTTCTTC. It specifies CSARDPGGAYNEQFF.

This clonotype showed up many times. In DNA, the CDR3 is TGTGCCAGCTCAAGTTTGGCGGGGGAGCTGTTTTTT. It encodes CASSSLAGELFF. V gene TRBV6-6 combines with J gene TRBJ2-2; D gene unclear. The ends were cut back, 8 bases at V and 8 bases at J, with 12 bases in the middle. From germline, CDR1 is MNHNY and CDR2 SVGAGI (reference sequence). The CDR3 is 12 amino acids.

V usage is TRBV20-1 and J usage is TRBJ2-2; no clear D. The CDR3 runs to 11 residues. The germline CDR1 and CDR2 sequences are DFQATT and SNEGSKA (reference sequence). V lost 4 bases, J lost 4 bases, and 4 bases lay in between. CDR3 bases: TGCAGTGCTACCAGCACCGGGGAGCTGTTTTTT. Translating it yields CSATSTGELFF.

This clonotype was counted many times. The V call is TRBV6-5, the J call TRBJ2-5; TRBD2 matches 7 bases. The J segment lost 3 bases and the V segment lost 5 bases, leaving 6 bases of the junction unmatched. Germline CDR1 and CDR2: MNHEY and SVGAGI. CDR3 length: 14 residues. The CDR3 sequence is CASSQAGGKETQYF. The CDR3 coding sequence is TGTGCCAGCAGTCAGGCCGGGGGGAAAGAGACCCAGTACTTC.

This clonotype was counted ten times or more. The V call is TRBV5-1, the J call TRBJ2-1; D is possibly TRBD2 (5 bases). This CDR3 has 13 amino acids. V was trimmed by 4 bases and J by 6 bases, leaving 11 bases between them. CDR1 is SGHRS, CDR2 YFSETQ, per germline. The CDR3 sequence: CASSTEGLNEQFF. DNA for the CDR3: TGCGCCAGCAGCACCGAGGGCCTCAATGAGCAGTTCTTC.

This clonotype was detected ten times or more. The rearrangement links TRBV5-1 to TRBJ2-2; 7 bases line up with TRBD2. V was pared by 4 bases and J by 0 bases, with 3 bases of the junction left unmatched. Germline loops: CDR1 SGHRS, CDR2 YFSETQ. The CDR3 covers 15 residues. CDR3 region: CASSLGLANTGELFF. The CDR3 DNA is TGCGCCAGCAGCCTCGGACTAGCGAACACCGGGGAGCTGTTTTTT. The whole variable domain, filled in from reference TRBV5-1 and TRBJ2-2, reads KAGVTQTPRYLIKTRGQQVTLSCSPISGHRSVSWYQQTPGQGLQFLFEYFSETQRNKGNFPGRFSGRQFSNSRSEMNVSTLELGDSALYLCASSLGLANTGELFFGEGSRLTVL.